Listed here are 26 T cell receptor beta chains from one sample, sequenced in a study of blood T cell repertoires in COVID-19. TCRdb keeps only in-frame clones here, not all; method: immunoSEQ multiplex PCR. The repertoire consists of 300,000 to 400,000 clones, with roughly 89% occurring once and the leading ten covering approximately 10%. What was sequenced was peripheral blood. These receptors came from a man aged 25 to 40 with COVID-19, enrolled during active disease.

J is TRBJ2-7 and V is TRBV5-1, with unresolved D. Between the trimmed V and J ends, which lost 0 bases and 6 bases, there was a span of 13 bases. The germline gives CDR1 SGHRS, CDR2 YFSETQ. The CDR3 length is 14 residues. The CDR3 loop reads CASSLGYSTREQYF. The CDR3, as DNA: TGCGCCAGCAGCTTGGGGTATTCCACTCGCGAGCAGTACTTC. Together with reference TRBV5-1 and TRBJ2-7, the CDR3 gives the full variable domain: KAGVTQTPRYLIKTRGQQVTLSCSPISGHRSVSWYQQTPGQGLQFLFEYFSETQRNKGNFPGRFSGRQFSNSRSEMNVSTLELGDSALYLCASSLGYSTREQYFGPGTRLTVT.

V gene TRBV2 combines with J gene TRBJ1-5; 7 bases match TRBD1. CDR1 is SNHLY, CDR2 FYNNEI, per germline. There are 13 residues in the CDR3. V shed 7 bases and J 5 bases; nucleotides not matched to a gene: 5. CDR3 sequence reads: CASIRGVDQPQHF. The DNA of the CDR3 is TGTGCCAGCATCAGGGGGGTCGATCAGCCCCAGCATTTT.

V gene TRBV7-2 combines with J gene TRBJ1-1, with D hard to call. CDR3 length: 13 amino acids. Trimming cost V 3 bases and J 0 bases, with 5 bases left between them. Germline-derived CDR1 and CDR2 are SGHTA and FQGNSA. CDR3 nucleotide sequence: TGTGCCAGCAGCTTTTCTGTGAACACTGAAGCTTTCTTT. This sequence encodes CASSFSVNTEAFF. Looking up the rest from reference TRBV7-2 and TRBJ1-1 gives the full variable domain: GAGVSQSPSNKVTEKGKDVELRCDPISGHTALYWYRQSLGQGLEFLIYFQGNSAPDKSGLPSDRFSAERTGGSVSTLTIQRTQQEDSAVYLCASSFSVNTEAFFGQGTRLTVV.

V gene TRBV13 combines with J gene TRBJ2-1; D unclear. The V end lost 4 bases, the J end lost 5 bases, and 3 bases lay between the germline ends. The CDR3 is 11 residues long. Germline CDR1 is PRHDT and CDR2 is FYEKMQ (reference sequence). The CDR3 loop reads CASSSNNEQFF. The CDR3 DNA follows: TGTGCCAGCAGCTCTAACAATGAGCAGTTCTTC.

V usage is TRBV2 and J usage is TRBJ2-7; 9 bases fit TRBD1. The trim removed 5 bases at V and 4 bases at J, leaving 12 bases unmatched. The CDR3 sequence is 16 residues long. CDR1 SNHLY and CDR2 FYNNEI come from the germline V gene. In nucleotides, the CDR3 is TGTGCCAGCAGTCGTTCGGGCGGGACAGGGATATACGAGCAGTACTTC. Encoded protein: CASSRSGGTGIYEQYF.

V gene TRBV5-3 combines with J gene TRBJ2-3; 8 nucleotides line up with TRBD2. TRBV5-3 is filed as an ORF, its function uncertain. V gave up 4 bases and J gave up 4 bases; unmatched junction bases: 11. This CDR3 contains 16 residues. CDR3 DNA sequence: TGTGCCAGAAGCCAAAGACTAGCGAGGCGCCCAGATACGCAGTATTTT. Protein product: CARSQRLARRPDTQYF.

The chain carries TRBV6-2 or TRBV6-3 and TRBJ2-2; the D gene is possibly TRBD1 (6 bases). Deletions cut 0 bases from V and 3 bases from J, with 17 bases between. From germline, CDR1 is MNHEY and CDR2 SVGEGT. CDR3 length: 18 amino acids. The CDR3: CASSYSRAGDAYTGELFF. As DNA, the CDR3 is TGTGCCAGCAGTTACTCGAGAGCAGGGGATGCCTACACCGGGGAGCTGTTTTTT.

V is TRBV27 and J is TRBJ2-3; D gene unclear. This CDR3 has 15 residues. The ends were cut back, 0 bases at V and 2 bases at J, with 9 bases in the middle. From germline, CDR1 is MNHEY and CDR2 SMNVEV (reference sequence). The CDR3: CASSLSPTLTDTQYF. Written as DNA, the CDR3 is TGTGCCAGCAGTTTATCGCCGACTCTCACAGATACGCAGTATTTT.

The rearrangement joins TRBV7-2 to TRBJ1-2, with 7 bases matching TRBD1. CDR3 length equals 15 residues. Germline CDR1 is SGHTA and CDR2 is FQGNSA. The ends lost 5 bases at V and 2 bases at J; junction bases unmatched: 8. The CDR3 nucleotides are TGTGCCAGCAGCCGCCAGGGGGGTCCAAACTATGGCTACACCTTC. This translates into CASSRQGGPNYGYTF.

This clone was seen a single time. V and J are TRBV2 and TRBJ2-7, with 11 bases identical to TRBD1. V trimming: 6 bases; J trimming: 6 bases; junction bases outside the gene matches: 7. Germline CDR1 SNHLY, CDR2 FYNNEI. The CDR3 totals 14 residues. For the CDR3, the DNA is TGTGCCAGCAGATGGACAGGGGGCATCGGCGAGCAGTACTTC. This translates into CASRWTGGIGEQYF.

The CDR3 sequence: CASSDGGAGANVLTF. The CDR3 nucleotides read TGTGCCAGCAGTGACGGGGGGGCTGGGGCCAACGTCCTGACTTTC. The rearrangement joins TRBV6-4 to TRBJ2-6; 7 bases align to TRBD2. The CDR3 sequence is 15 residues long. The ends lost 2 bases at V and 2 bases at J; junction bases unmatched: 0. CDR1 MRHNA and CDR2 SNTAGT come from the germline V gene.

This chain links TRBV4-3 with TRBJ2-7; 9 bases line up with TRBD1. Germline V gene lookup returns CDR1 LGHNA and CDR2 YSLEER. J lost 3 bases, V lost 3 bases, and 6 bases had no gene match. The CDR3 totals 15 residues. DNA for the CDR3: TGCGCCAGCAGCCATACTGGACAGGGGAGCTACGAGCAGTACTTC. This translates into CASSHTGQGSYEQYF.

This clone was recorded once. One end of the junction fails to match germline, which may point to a read error. The gene calls are TRBV5-4 and TRBJ1-2, with TRBD1 identical over 7 bases. The CDR3 covers 16 residues. CDR1 and CDR2 (germline): SGHNT, YYREEE (reference sequence). The CDR3 DNA reads as TGTGCCAGCAGCTTGCAGTTAGGACAGGAGGACTATCGCTACACCTTC. Amino acid sequence: CASSLQLGQEDYRYTF.

V gene TRBV19 combines with J gene TRBJ2-1; 9 bases agree with TRBD1. With V trimmed by 7 bases and J by 3 bases, 22 bases remained unmatched. Per the germline V gene, CDR1 is LNHDA and CDR2 is SQIVND (reference sequence). The CDR3 is 20 amino acids. In nucleotides, the CDR3 is TGTGCCAGTACCCGGACACCGGGACAGGGTGCTAGCGGACTCTACAATGAGCAGTTCTTC. Protein: CASTRTPGQGASGLYNEQFF.

This sequence joins TRBV6-5 and TRBJ2-1; 8 bases match TRBD1. The germline V gene has CDR1 MNHEY and CDR2 SVGAGI. V lost 6 bases, J lost 3 bases, and 7 bases stayed unmatched. This CDR3 contains 15 residues. CDR3 coding DNA: TGTGCCAGCAGCCTTGACAGGGGAATCTACAATGAGCAGTTCTTC. It specifies CASSLDRGIYNEQFF.

This chain uses TRBV7-9 with TRBJ2-3, with 8 bases that match TRBD1. The V gene end was trimmed by 6 bases and the J gene end by 2 bases; junction bases not matched to a gene: 16. Germline values: CDR1 SEHNR, CDR2 FQNEAQ (reference sequence). The CDR3 is 18 residues long. The CDR3 DNA sequence: TGTGCCAGCAGTCGCCGCCGCTCGACAGGGGCCGTCACAGATACGCAGTATTTT. Amino acid sequence: CASSRRRSTGAVTDTQYF.

The CDR3 reads CASADRGWETQYF. The CDR3 region has the DNA TGTGCCAGCGCGGACAGGGGGTGGGAGACCCAGTACTTC. The chain combines TRBV28 with TRBJ2-5; 10 bases map to TRBD1. The CDR3 spans 13 residues. The V gene end was trimmed by 8 bases and the J gene end by 5 bases; junction bases not matched to a gene: 5. Germline V gives CDR1 MDHEN, CDR2 SYDVKM.

The chain joins TRBV6-2 or TRBV6-3 to TRBJ2-7; TRBD2 agrees at 12 bases. V lost 2 bases to trimming and J lost 0 bases; unmatched junction nucleotides: 2. The V gene's germline CDR1 is MNHEY and CDR2 SVGEGT. This CDR3 is 16 amino acids long. The CDR3 here is CASSYGLAGSSYEQYF. The CDR3 region has the DNA TGTGCCAGCAGTTACGGACTAGCGGGATCCTCCTACGAGCAGTACTTC.

The chain uses TRBV2 and TRBJ2-1; 7 bases line up with TRBD2. This CDR3 is 16 amino acids long. In germline, CDR1 is SNHLY, CDR2 FYNNEI. V shed 2 bases, J shed 3 bases, and the junction held 7 bases outside the gene matches. CDR3 sequence: CASSETHTGGYNEQFF. Written as DNA, the CDR3 is TGTGCCAGCAGTGAAACCCACACGGGGGGCTACAATGAGCAGTTCTTC.

V is TRBV18 and J is TRBJ1-6; tentative D call: TRBD1 (5 bases). The V end was cut by 5 bases, the J end by 7 bases, with 18 bases between. The CDR3 totals 16 residues. Germline V gene data show CDR1 as KGHSH and CDR2 as LQKENI. Written as DNA, the CDR3 is TGTGCCAGCTCAGCCCTGGACATCCGAACGAATTCACCCCTCCACTTT. The encoded protein is CASSALDIRTNSPLHF.

This clone appeared a few times. CDR3 region: CASSSGERTGSYEQYF. Here the CDR3 DNA reads TGTGCCAGCAGTAGTGGAGAGCGGACAGGGTCTTACGAGCAGTACTTC. The J gene is TRBJ2-7, the V gene TRBV6-6; 8 positions match TRBD1. From germline, CDR1 is MNHNY and CDR2 SVGAGI (reference sequence). Trimming took 5 bases from V and 4 from J; bases not matched to a gene: 13. The CDR3 covers 16 residues.

The V call is TRBV11-2, the J call TRBJ2-7; 13 nucleotides agree with TRBD2. The germline V gene encodes CDR1 SGHAT and CDR2 FQNNGV. The ends lost 4 bases at V and 2 bases at J; junction bases unmatched: 5. This CDR3 is 16 amino acids long. The CDR3 reads CASSWTGLAGAYEQYF. The CDR3 DNA reads as TGTGCCAGCAGCTGGACCGGACTAGCGGGAGCCTACGAGCAGTACTTC. The full variable domain, rest sourced from reference TRBV11-2 and TRBJ2-7, is EAGVAQSPRYKIIEKRQSVAFWCNPISGHATLYWYQQILGQGPKLLIQFQNNGVVDDSQLPKDRFSAERLKGVDSTLKIQPAKLEDSAVYLCASSWTGLAGAYEQYFGPGTRLTVT.

The chain links TRBV5-5 to TRBJ2-7, with D perhaps matching TRBD2 (6 bases). Germline values: CDR1 SGHKS, CDR2 YYEKEE (reference sequence). The germline V and J ends were trimmed by 0 bases and 2 bases, with 18 bases remaining between them. CDR3 size: 17 residues. CDR3: CASSLALFTGTPYEQYF. The CDR3 nucleotides are TGTGCCAGCAGCTTGGCCCTTTTTACCGGGACTCCCTACGAGCAGTACTTC.

The chain joins TRBV12-3 or TRBV12-4 to TRBJ1-6; D is ambiguous. V lost 6 bases and J 6 bases, leaving 9 bases between the germline ends. The CDR3 has 13 amino acids. CDR3 loop: CASSRVLNSPLHF. DNA for the CDR3: TGTGCCAGCAGCCGGGTTCTTAATTCACCCCTCCACTTT.

The rearrangement joins TRBV18 to TRBJ2-7, with D hard to call. Germline CDR1 is KGHSH and CDR2 is LQKENI. This CDR3 has 14 residues. V lost 0 bases to trimming and J lost 0 bases, with 6 bases between them. CDR3 DNA: TGTGCCAGCTCACCACCGAGGCCCTCCTACGAGCAGTACTTC. Translation gives CASSPPRPSYEQYF.

The chain joins TRBV28 to TRBJ2-4, with D perhaps matching TRBD2 (5 bases). With 8 bases removed from V and 6 bases from J, the gap between germline ends came to 8 bases. CDR1 MDHEN and CDR2 SYDVKM come from the germline V gene. The CDR3 has 11 residues. The CDR3 nucleotides read TGTGCCAGCTCAGAGGGAAACATTCAGTACTTC. Translating gives CASSEGNIQYF.